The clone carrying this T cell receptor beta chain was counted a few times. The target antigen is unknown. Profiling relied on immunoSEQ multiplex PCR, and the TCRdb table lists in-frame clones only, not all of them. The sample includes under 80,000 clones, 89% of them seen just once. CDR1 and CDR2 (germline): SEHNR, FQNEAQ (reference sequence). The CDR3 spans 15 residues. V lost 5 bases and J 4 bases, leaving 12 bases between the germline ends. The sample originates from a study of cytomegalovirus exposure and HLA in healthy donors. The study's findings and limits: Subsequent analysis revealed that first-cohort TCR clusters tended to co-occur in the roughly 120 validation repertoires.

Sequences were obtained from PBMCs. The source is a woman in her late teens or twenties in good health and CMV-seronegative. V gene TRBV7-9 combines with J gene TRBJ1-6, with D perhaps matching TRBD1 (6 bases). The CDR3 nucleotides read TGTGCCAGCAGCCAAACAGGACAGTATAATTCACCCCTCCACTTT. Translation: CASSQTGQYNSPLHF.